Listed here are 28 T cell receptor beta chains from one sample, sequenced in a study of T cells in Graves' hyperthyroidism and ophthalmopathy. The investigators amplified TCR beta CDR3 regions from RNA transcripts. The study used the HTBI primer set for a first-round RT-PCR of the TCR CDR3. TCRdb re-called the multiplex PCR reads through MiXCR, storing one row per CDR3 protein. This table has 530,000 or so distinct CDR3 sequences, more than 15% appearing once. The sample consisted of blood. Receptors originate from a woman under 30 with Graves' ophthalmopathy.

This clonotype occurred many times. The chain couples TRBV12-3 or TRBV12-4 to TRBJ1-5; D not certain. The ends were cut back, 4 bases at V and 2 bases at J, with 12 bases in the middle. The CDR3 is 15 amino acids. CDR3 in DNA: TGTGCCAGCAGTTCTCCCTGGTTCGGCAATCAGCCCCAGCATTTT. Translating it yields CASSSPWFGNQPQHF.

This clonotype has ten or more counts. The chain uses TRBV24-1 and TRBJ2-3, with 8 bases aligning to TRBD2. Per germline, CDR1 KGHDR and CDR2 SFDVKD. The CDR3 extends over 14 amino acids. With 9 bases clipped from V and 0 bases from J, the junction kept 4 bases outside the gene matches. CDR3 DNA: TGTGCCACCGGTAGCGGGGTTAGCACAGATACGCAGTATTTT. Translated, it gives CATGSGVSTDTQYF.

The V call is TRBV20-1, the J call TRBJ2-7; the D gene is possibly TRBD2 (5 bases). The CDR3 loop spans 12 amino acids. The germline gives CDR1 DFQATT, CDR2 SNEGSKA (reference sequence). V lost 3 bases, J lost 6 bases, and 12 bases lay in between. CDR3 amino acids: CSASLMGAEQYF. CDR3 DNA sequence: TGCAGTGCTAGTCTAATGGGAGCCGAGCAGTACTTC.

A few counts support this clonotype. The chain is built from TRBV6-2 or TRBV6-3 and TRBJ2-7; D call uncertain. V was shortened by 1 base and J by 4 bases, with 5 bases between the two germline ends. Per germline, CDR1 MNHEY and CDR2 SVGEGT. This CDR3 is 12 amino acids long. CDR3 loop: CASSYFGYEQYF. DNA of the CDR3: TGTGCCAGCAGTTACTTTGGTTACGAGCAGTACTTC.

This clonotype was seen repeatedly, ten times or more. The rearrangement uses TRBV27 and TRBJ2-1; D not certain. There are 13 residues in the CDR3. Per germline, CDR1 MNHEY and CDR2 SMNVEV (reference sequence). V was trimmed by 5 bases and J by 8 bases, leaving 13 bases between them. Written as DNA, the CDR3 is TGTGCCAGCAGTCCTGGTCAATTATATGAGCAGTTCTTC. It specifies CASSPGQLYEQFF.

The V and J genes are TRBV28 and TRBJ2-3; D remains unclear. The V end lost 7 bases, the J end lost 1 base, and 21 bases lay between the germline ends. Per the germline V gene, CDR1 is MDHEN and CDR2 is SYDVKM. This CDR3 has 17 amino acids. The CDR3 is CASTFPLFRRGTDTQYF. DNA for the CDR3: TGTGCCAGCACCTTCCCGTTGTTCAGGCGAGGCACAGATACGCAGTATTTT.

This clonotype was seen repeatedly, ten times or more. The chain joins TRBV28 to TRBJ1-1; no definite D call. Trimming took 5 bases from V and 0 from J, leaving 16 bases between them. CDR1 MDHEN and CDR2 SYDVKM come from the germline V gene. CDR3 size: 16 residues. CDR3 DNA: TGTGCCAGCAGTATGGAAGCATTAACCATGAACACTGAAGCTTTCTTT. Residues: CASSMEALTMNTEAFF.

This clonotype was picked up a small number of times. The chain combines TRBV25-1 with TRBJ1-2; tentative D call: TRBD1 (6 bases). The CDR3 contains 13 residues. CDR1 and CDR2 from the germline V gene are MGHDK and SYGVNS. Trimming shortened V by 2 bases and J by 9 bases, and 13 bases separated the two germline ends. In DNA form, the CDR3 reads TGTGCCAGCAGTGAAGGACAAGGGGGGAGCTACACCTTC. Its translation: CASSEGQGGSYTF.

This clonotype has ten or more counts. This chain links TRBV5-1 with TRBJ2-1; 8 nucleotides agree with TRBD1. The germline V gene has CDR1 SGHRS and CDR2 YFSETQ. V trimming: 4 bases; J trimming: 0 bases; junction bases outside the gene matches: 3. The CDR3 sequence is 15 residues long. The chain's CDR3 is CASSTDRGSYNEQFF. Here the CDR3 DNA reads TGCGCCAGCAGCACCGACAGGGGCTCCTACAATGAGCAGTTCTTC.

This clonotype was recorded at least ten times. V usage is TRBV3-1 and J usage is TRBJ2-1; D is unclear. V lost 0 bases, J lost 3 bases, and 9 bases lay in between. The CDR3 is 15 residues long. Germline CDR1 LGHDT, CDR2 YNNKEL (reference sequence). The CDR3 DNA sequence: TGTGCCAGCAGCCAAGATCGAGCTGTCTACAATGAGCAGTTCTTC. Translation: CASSQDRAVYNEQFF.

This clonotype showed up just a few times. V gene TRBV27 combines with J gene TRBJ1-4; the match to TRBD1 covers 7 bases. The CDR3 spans 16 residues. V shed 0 bases, J shed 5 bases, and the junction held 6 bases outside the gene matches. Germline CDR1 reads MNHEY; CDR2 reads SMNVEV (reference sequence). The CDR3 reads CASSLSQGRGNEKLFF. As DNA, the CDR3 is TGTGCCAGCAGTTTATCACAGGGGAGGGGAAATGAAAAACTGTTTTTT.

There are many counts of this clonotype. V gene TRBV15 combines with J gene TRBJ1-2, with D perhaps TRBD1 (5 bases). CDR3 size: 16 residues. Per the germline V gene, CDR1 is LNHNV and CDR2 is YYDKDF (reference sequence). Trimming pared 0 bases from V and 4 bases from J, leaving 15 bases between. CDR3 sequence reads: CATSRDRGQGLYGYTF. The CDR3 DNA follows: TGTGCCACCAGCAGAGATCGGGGCCAGGGTCTCTATGGCTACACCTTC.

A note on this clonotype: Compared with germline, one end of the junction differs, possibly owing to a read error. The rearrangement links TRBV4-1 to TRBJ2-7; D uncertain. The CDR3 spans 16 residues. Germline CDR1 MGHRA, CDR2 YSYEKL. Here the CDR3 reads CASSQEAGLSSYEQYF. The CDR3 DNA reads TGCGCCAGCAGCCAAGAGGCCGGGCTGAGCTCCTATGAGCAGTACTTC.

CDR3 DNA: TGTGCCAGCAGTGAGGACAGGGGCGGGGGTCAGCCCCAGCATTTT. Its translation is CASSEDRGGGQPQHF. The genes are TRBV2 and TRBJ1-5, with 9 bases identical to TRBD1. Germline CDR1 and CDR2: SNHLY and FYNNEI. The CDR3 contains 15 residues. V trimming: 3 bases; J trimming: 6 bases; junction bases outside the gene matches: 6.

This clonotype showed up many times. The rearrangement joins TRBV20-1 to TRBJ2-1, with 11 positions matching TRBD2. Germline CDR1 DFQATT, CDR2 SNEGSKA (reference sequence). V dropped 6 bases and J dropped 4; count of bases not matched to a gene: 5. CDR3 length equals 14 residues. This CDR3 is CSAPGLADYNEQFF. CDR3 in DNA: TGCAGTGCGCCGGGACTAGCGGATTACAATGAGCAGTTCTTC.

This clonotype was picked up many times. V usage is TRBV28 and J usage is TRBJ1-4, with TRBD1 matching 9 bases. The trim removed 1 base at V and 5 bases at J, leaving 2 bases unmatched. CDR1 and CDR2 from the germline V gene are MDHEN and SYDVKM. The CDR3 has 15 residues. The DNA for the CDR3 is TGTGCCAGCAGTTTATTGGGGACAGGGAATGAAAAACTGTTTTTT. Protein: CASSLLGTGNEKLFF.

The V gene is TRBV12-3 or TRBV12-4, the J gene TRBJ2-3; a possible D gene is TRBD1 (6 bases). The CDR3 has 16 residues. V gave up 6 bases and J gave up 0 bases, with 16 bases separating them. This CDR3 is CASRPTGTLSTDTQYF. CDR3 coding DNA: TGTGCCAGCAGGCCGACCGGGACACTTAGCACAGATACGCAGTATTTT.

As to this clonotype: Since a much larger clone is just one base distant, this may be a read error. J is TRBJ2-1 and V is TRBV6-2 or TRBV6-3; tentatively, D is TRBD1 (6 bases). CDR3 length equals 15 residues. The germline V gene encodes CDR1 MNHEY and CDR2 SVGEGT. V lost 8 bases to trimming and J lost 3 bases, with 17 bases between them. The DNA of the CDR3 is TGTGCCAGCGGATCAACCAGGGGTAGCTACAATGAGCAGTTCTTC. Translating gives CASGSTRGSYNEQFF.

This clonotype has at least ten counts. The chain joins TRBV11-3 to TRBJ2-7; D is unresolved. In germline, CDR1 is SGHNT, CDR2 YENEEA. V dropped 1 base and J dropped 3 bases, with 7 bases sitting between them. The CDR3 totals 13 residues. CDR3 bases: TGTGCCAGCAGCTTAGGGCCCTACTACGAGCAGTACTTC. This translates into CASSLGPYYEQYF.

Comment on this clonotype: It may be a read error: a sequence one base away is much more abundant. It is likely a read error, because the conserved phenylalanine at the end of the CDR3 is missing. V and J are TRBV6-1 and TRBJ1-5; tentatively, D is TRBD1 (6 bases). The CDR3 consists of 14 residues. Germline lookup yields CDR1 MNHNS and CDR2 SASEGT. V was cut by 7 bases and J by 4 bases, with 14 bases left in between. The DNA for the CDR3 is TGTGCCAGCAATCCAGCAGGGACAAATCAGCCCCAGCATCTT. It translates to CASNPAGTNQPQHL.

Turning to this clonotype: This may stem from a read error, because a much larger clone lies one nucleotide away. The conserved phenylalanine or tryptophan is not found at the CDR3 terminus, so this likely reflects a read error. This sequence joins TRBV7-9 and TRBJ2-7; 9 nucleotides line up with TRBD2. Germline trimming cut 3 bases from V and 3 bases from J; bases unmatched to any gene: 3. Germline assignment: CDR1 SEHNR and CDR2 FQNEAQ (reference sequence). The CDR3 runs 14 residues. CDR3 DNA: TGTGCCAGCAGCTTTAGCGGGAGTCTCTACGAGCAGTACCTC. Protein product: CASSFSGSLYEQYL.

This clonotype was recorded at least ten times. The chain is built from TRBV28 and TRBJ1-2; the match to TRBD1 covers 7 bases. CDR1 is MDHEN and CDR2 is SYDVKM in the germline V gene. The V gene end was trimmed by 6 bases and the J gene end by 6 bases; junction bases not matched to a gene: 7. CDR3 size: 13 residues. The CDR3: CASRPQGVHGYTF. For the CDR3, the DNA is TGTGCCAGCAGACCCCAGGGGGTTCATGGCTACACCTTC.

V gene TRBV4-3 combines with J gene TRBJ2-7; D possibly corresponds to TRBD1 (5 bases). Germline CDR1 is LGHNA and CDR2 is YSLEER. This CDR3 comprises 14 residues. Trimming stripped 1 base from V and 4 bases from J, with 11 bases between. The CDR3 sequence: CASSQVRASYEQYF. The DNA of the CDR3 is TGCGCCAGCAGCCAAGTCAGGGCGTCGTACGAGCAGTACTTC.

The chain couples TRBV4-1 to TRBJ1-3; the match to TRBD1 covers 8 bases. The trim removed 3 bases at V and 4 bases at J, leaving 11 bases unmatched. CDR1 and CDR2 from the germline V gene are MGHRA and YSYEKL. The CDR3 is 17 amino acids. CDR3 amino acids: CASSQGWARGLGNTIYF. In DNA, the CDR3 is TGCGCCAGCAGCCAGGGTTGGGCCAGGGGGCTCGGAAACACCATATATTTT.

This sequence joins TRBV6-4 and TRBJ2-1; D is perhaps TRBD1 or TRBD2 (5 bases each). The CDR3 consists of 13 residues. V lost 6 bases and J lost 7, with 13 bases in between. The V gene's germline CDR1 is MRHNA and CDR2 SNTAGT. The CDR3 protein is CASSYEGQNEQFF. CDR3 coding DNA: TGTGCCAGCAGCTACGAGGGGCAAAATGAGCAGTTCTTC.

The chain joins TRBV5-4 to TRBJ2-2, with TRBD2 as a possible D gene (6 bases). CDR1 is SGHNT and CDR2 is YYREEE in the germline V gene (reference sequence). This CDR3 comprises 18 residues. V lost 2 bases and J lost 0, with 17 bases in between. The CDR3 DNA sequence: TGTGCCAGCAGCTTAGATTTGGTAGCGGAAGCGAACACCGGGGAGCTGTTTTTT. Translated: CASSLDLVAEANTGELFF.

This sequence joins TRBV6-4 and TRBJ1-5; D is unclear. CDR3 length: 16 amino acids. With 1 base removed from V and 0 bases from J, the gap between germline ends came to 10 bases. Per the germline V gene, CDR1 is MRHNA and CDR2 is SNTAGT. The CDR3 nucleotides read TGTGCCAGCAGTGACTGGCAGGTAGATAGCAATCAGCCCCAGCATTTT. This gives the protein CASSDWQVDSNQPQHF.

The table lists this clonotype with many counts. V gene TRBV7-9 combines with J gene TRBJ2-3; TRBD2 might be the D (6 bases). Germline V gene lookup returns CDR1 SEHNR and CDR2 FQNEAQ (reference sequence). Trimming took off 5 bases at V and 4 bases at J, with 19 bases between the two ends. CDR3 length equals 16 residues. As DNA, the CDR3 is TGTGCCAGCAGCGGACGGGGAGGAGTTGGTTCAGATACGCAGTATTTT. Protein: CASSGRGGVGSDTQYF.